Below, 28 T cell receptor beta chains from the same sample are listed, as sequenced in a study of liver allograft versus peripheral blood T cells. Whole-study context: The authors compared T cell receptor repertoires in transplanted livers with those in the peripheral blood of recipients.

TCRdb called the reads again in MiXCR, with one record for every CDR3 protein. This sample yields more than 10,000 distinct CDR3 sequences, of which approximately 17% are seen a single time; about 2% belongs to the top ten. The receptor set was obtained from a human patient who had a liver transplant. Some T cells may have come from the graft donor.

This clonotype showed up just a few times. This chain links TRBV6-5 with TRBJ2-3; 9 bases line up with TRBD2. After removal of 5 bases from V and 4 bases from J, the junction contained 7 bases not matched to a gene. CDR1 and CDR2 (germline): MNHEY, SVGAGI. The CDR3 is 15 amino acids. CDR3 DNA: TGTGCCAGCAGTGAAGCGGGGGGCCTATCAGATACGCAGTATTTT. Its protein is CASSEAGGLSDTQYF.

The table lists this clonotype with a few counts. The chain uses TRBV7-2 and TRBJ1-1; 7 bases line up with TRBD1. The CDR3 extends over 13 amino acids. The germline V gene encodes CDR1 SGHTA and CDR2 FQGNSA. V lost 5 bases to trimming and J lost 7 bases; unmatched junction nucleotides: 7. As DNA, the CDR3 is TGTGCCAGCAGCCCAACGACAGGGTATGAAGCTTTCTTT. Amino acids: CASSPTTGYEAFF.

The chain has TRBV12-3 or TRBV12-4 and TRBJ1-1, with TRBD1 matching over 7 bases. The J segment lost 1 base and the V segment lost 4 bases, leaving 0 bases of the junction unmatched. This CDR3 has 13 residues. The CDR3 spells CASSWTGNTEAFF. In DNA, the CDR3 is TGTGCCAGCAGTTGGACAGGGAACACTGAAGCTTTCTTT.

This clonotype was found once. This chain joins TRBV25-1 and TRBJ2-3, with D unresolved. V lost 4 bases and J 1 base, leaving 12 bases between the germline ends. From germline, CDR1 is MGHDK and CDR2 SYGVNS. The CDR3 length is 15 residues. In DNA form, the CDR3 reads TGTGCCAGCAGTGTTTCCCCCCGAGGCACAGATACGCAGTATTTT. Its protein product is CASSVSPRGTDTQYF.

This clonotype has just a few counts. This chain joins TRBV9 and TRBJ1-6; 8 nucleotides match TRBD1. The ends lost 0 bases at V and 4 bases at J; junction bases unmatched: 3. Per the germline V gene, CDR1 is SGDLS and CDR2 is YYNGEE. This CDR3 region has 16 residues. The chain's CDR3 is CASSVGQGSYNSPLHF. The CDR3 region has the DNA TGTGCCAGCAGCGTAGGACAGGGGAGTTATAATTCACCCCTCCACTTT.

At least ten counts were recorded for this clonotype. The V gene is TRBV27, the J gene TRBJ1-5; TRBD1 matches 8 bases. This CDR3 region has 19 residues. V gave up 7 bases and J gave up 0 bases; unmatched junction bases: 17. Germline assignment: CDR1 MNHEY and CDR2 SMNVEV (reference sequence). The DNA for the CDR3 is TGTGCCAGCACCTTCGGACCCTCCGGACAGGGCAATAGCAATCAGCCCCAGCATTTT. Its translation: CASTFGPSGQGNSNQPQHF.

This clonotype was detected only a few times. This chain connects TRBV9 to TRBJ2-7; D possibly corresponds to TRBD1 (5 bases). There are 14 residues in the CDR3. V was shortened by 2 bases and J by 2 bases, with 11 bases between the two germline ends. CDR1 is SGDLS, CDR2 YYNGEE, per germline. The DNA for the CDR3 is TGTGCCAGCAGCGTCCAGGGAATCCCCTACGAGCAGTACTTC. It encodes CASSVQGIPYEQYF.

Many counts were recorded for this clonotype. V and J are TRBV24-1 and TRBJ1-5; D is perhaps TRBD1 (5 bases). V shed 5 bases and J shed 2 bases, with 9 bases lying between them. This CDR3 is 14 amino acids long. Germline lookup yields CDR1 KGHDR and CDR2 SFDVKD. In DNA, the CDR3 is TGTGCCACCAGTGGACCGACAGGCAATCAGCCCCAGCATTTT. Translation: CATSGPTGNQPQHF.

Only a few counts were recorded for this clonotype. The chain combines TRBV9 with TRBJ2-3; 9 nucleotides match TRBD2. With V trimmed by 2 bases and J by 5 bases, 6 bases remained unmatched. The CDR3 runs 15 residues. Germline assignment: CDR1 SGDLS and CDR2 YYNGEE. In nucleotides, the CDR3 is TGTGCCAGCAGCGTTCGGGGGCGGGAGGGAGATACGCAGTATTTT. Translated, it gives CASSVRGREGDTQYF.

This clonotype rates as medium-sized. The chain couples TRBV13 to TRBJ2-7, with 8 bases aligning to TRBD2. Per germline, CDR1 PRHDT and CDR2 FYEKMQ (reference sequence). This CDR3 has 17 residues. V shed 1 base and J 0 bases; nucleotides not matched to a gene: 8. Here the CDR3 reads CASSLAVGLGSSYEQYF. The CDR3 DNA follows: TGTGCCAGCAGCTTAGCTGTGGGACTAGGGTCCTCCTACGAGCAGTACTTC.

The rearrangement uses TRBV7-2 and TRBJ2-3; 9 bases map to TRBD1. J gave up 1 base and V 4 bases, and 15 bases lay outside the gene matches. CDR3 length: 19 amino acids. In germline, CDR1 is SGHTA, CDR2 FQGNSA. CDR3 loop: CASSSGTGRGGGGTDTQYF. The DNA of the CDR3 is TGTGCCAGCAGCTCTGGGACAGGGAGAGGAGGCGGAGGCACAGATACGCAGTATTTT. Full variable domain (outside the CDR3, taken from reference TRBV7-2 and TRBJ2-3): GAGVSQSPSNKVTEKGKDVELRCDPISGHTALYWYRQSLGQGLEFLIYFQGNSAPDKSGLPSDRFSAERTGGSVSTLTIQRTQQEDSAVYLCASSSGTGRGGGGTDTQYFGPGTRLTVL.

Relative to its sample, this clonotype is medium-sized. The V gene is TRBV19, the J gene TRBJ1-5, with unresolved D. Germline V gene data show CDR1 as LNHDA and CDR2 as SQIVND (reference sequence). This CDR3 is built from 13 residues. Trimming left V 2 bases short and J 4 bases short, with 6 bases between. The CDR3 DNA sequence: TGTGCCAGTAGTATATCGGGGAATCAGCCCCAGCATTTT. It translates to CASSISGNQPQHF.

This clonotype was seen at least ten times. The V call is TRBV30, the J call TRBJ2-6; unclear D gene. The germline V gene encodes CDR1 GTSNPN and CDR2 SVGIG (reference sequence). Trimming pared 2 bases from V and 0 bases from J, leaving 5 bases between. The CDR3 is 14 residues long. CDR3: CAWSQASGANVLTF. Here the CDR3 DNA reads TGTGCCTGGAGTCAGGCCTCTGGGGCCAACGTCCTGACTTTC.

The V gene is TRBV9, the J gene TRBJ2-7, with 7 bases that match TRBD2. The CDR3 contains 15 residues. The germline V gene encodes CDR1 SGDLS and CDR2 YYNGEE. V lost 4 bases to trimming and J lost 6 bases; unmatched junction nucleotides: 13. In DNA form, the CDR3 reads TGTGCCAGCAGCTCGCGGGGAGGGACCCTTGGCGAGCAGTACTTC. Its translation: CASSSRGGTLGEQYF.

By share of the sample, this clonotype is medium-sized. The rearrangement links TRBV19 to TRBJ2-1, with D perhaps matching TRBD2 (7 bases). Trimming took off 3 bases at V and 7 bases at J, with 16 bases between the two ends. Germline V gene sequence: CDR1 LNHDA, CDR2 SQIVND (reference sequence). This CDR3 is built from 15 residues. Written as DNA, the CDR3 is TGTGCCAGTAGTATGGCCGGGGGGCTTGGGAATGAGCAGTTCTTC. Translating gives CASSMAGGLGNEQFF.

CDR3 in DNA: TGTGCCAGCACCCGATCAGGAGTGGGGAACACTGAAGCTTTCTTT. Its protein is CASTRSGVGNTEAFF. The V and J genes are TRBV12-3 or TRBV12-4 and TRBJ1-1, with no clear D. The CDR3 is 15 residues long. V was shortened by 7 bases and J by 1 base, with 16 bases between the two germline ends.

This clonotype is medium-sized in the sample. The rearrangement joins TRBV27 to TRBJ1-6; a weak D match, TRBD1 (5 bases). The V and J ends lost 0 bases and 0 bases respectively, with 12 bases between them. The CDR3 length is 18 residues. Per germline, CDR1 MNHEY and CDR2 SMNVEV (reference sequence). The CDR3 coding sequence is TGTGCCAGCAGTTTATCGGGGGGGGTGGGCTCCTATAATTCACCCCTCCACTTT. This translates into CASSLSGGVGSYNSPLHF.

This clonotype has more than one count but fewer than ten. This chain links TRBV11-2 with TRBJ1-4; D uncertain. This CDR3 comprises 15 residues. Germline CDR1 and CDR2: SGHAT and FQNNGV. Trimming took 7 bases from V and 3 from J, leaving 15 bases between them. CDR3 residues: CASNSHYRANEKLFF. CDR3 coding DNA: TGTGCCAGCAACAGTCACTATAGGGCTAATGAAAAACTGTTTTTT.

This clonotype is medium-sized by share. The rearrangement links TRBV19 to TRBJ1-5; D is unresolved. Germline values: CDR1 LNHDA, CDR2 SQIVND (reference sequence). V lost 9 bases and J lost 1, with 10 bases in between. CDR3 length: 13 amino acids. CDR3: CASRDGSNQPQHF. CDR3 sequence (DNA): TGTGCCAGCCGAGACGGAAGCAATCAGCCCCAGCATTTT.

The V gene is TRBV11-2, the J gene TRBJ2-2; 12 bases fit TRBD2. The CDR3 contains 16 residues. V dropped 0 bases and J dropped 7; count of bases not matched to a gene: 3. The V gene's germline CDR1 is SGHAT and CDR2 FQNNGV. CDR3 sequence: CASSLEASGGVGELFF. CDR3 coding DNA: TGTGCCAGCAGCTTAGAAGCTAGCGGGGGGGTCGGGGAGCTGTTTTTT.

This clonotype ranks as medium-sized. The chain recombines TRBV24-1 with TRBJ2-2; perhaps D is TRBD1 or TRBD2 (6 bases each). The CDR3 is made up of 15 amino acids. With 3 bases removed from V and 5 bases from J, the gap between germline ends came to 12 bases. Per the germline V gene, CDR1 is KGHDR and CDR2 is SFDVKD. The CDR3: CATSDGGGRTGELFF. CDR3 in DNA: TGTGCCACCAGTGATGGAGGGGGAAGGACCGGGGAGCTGTTTTTT.

The gene calls are TRBV20-1 and TRBJ1-5; 7 nucleotides agree with TRBD1. The V and J ends lost 6 bases and 0 bases, in that order; junction bases with no gene match: 8. The CDR3 is made up of 15 amino acids. Germline V CDR1 and CDR2: DFQATT, SNEGSKA (reference sequence). The CDR3 loop reads CSAIQGSFSNQPQHF. The CDR3 nucleotides are TGCAGTGCCATACAGGGGAGTTTTAGCAATCAGCCCCAGCATTTT.

Sample share makes this clonotype medium-sized. The chain has TRBV27 and TRBJ1-2, with D possibly being TRBD1 (5 bases). The CDR3 runs 14 residues. Germline CDR1 and CDR2: MNHEY and SMNVEV (reference sequence). The V end was cut by 4 bases, the J end by 1 base, with 10 bases between. CDR3 DNA sequence: TGTGCCAGCAGTTGGGCAGGGAATAACTATGGCTACACCTTC. Protein sequence: CASSWAGNNYGYTF.

This clonotype was detected only a few times. The V and J genes are TRBV11-1 and TRBJ1-4; D is uncertain. The CDR3 contains 13 residues. The ends were cut back, 5 bases at V and 8 bases at J, with 12 bases in the middle. Germline assignment: CDR1 SGHAT and CDR2 FQDESV (reference sequence). The CDR3 nucleotides are TGTGCCAGCAGCACCCACCGAGGGGAAAAACTGTTTTTT. It translates to CASSTHRGEKLFF.

This clonotype came up a few times. One base away lies a much larger clone, so this may be a sequencing read error. The genes are TRBV10-3 and TRBJ1-4; D not certain. CDR1 and CDR2 from the germline V gene are ENHRY and SYGVKD. V lost 1 base to trimming and J lost 4 bases, with 4 bases between them. CDR3 length: 13 amino acids. CDR3 bases: TGTGCCATCAGTGAGTGTCTTAATGAAAAACTGTTTTTT. Residues: CAISECLNEKLFF.

This clonotype was picked up a small number of times. The chain uses TRBV5-4 and TRBJ2-3; 7 positions match TRBD1. Germline-derived CDR1 and CDR2 are SGHNT and YYREEE (reference sequence). V lost 4 bases, J lost 4 bases, and 3 bases stayed unmatched. The length of the CDR3 is 13 residues. The CDR3 DNA reads TGTGCCAGCAGCACCGGGACAGCAGATACGCAGTATTTT. It specifies CASSTGTADTQYF.

This clonotype was seen only a few times. V usage is TRBV20-1 and J usage is TRBJ2-7, with 9 positions matching TRBD2. The CDR3 is 16 residues long. The V and J ends lost 3 bases and 6 bases, in that order; junction bases with no gene match: 15. The V gene's germline CDR1 is DFQATT and CDR2 SNEGSKA (reference sequence). In nucleotides, the CDR3 is TGCAGTGCTAGCACAGGTCATAGCGGGAGTCGTGGCGAGCAGTACTTC. Its translation is CSASTGHSGSRGEQYF.

This clonotype ranks as medium-sized. This rearrangement joins TRBV19 to TRBJ2-7; TRBD2 matches 7 bases. In germline, CDR1 is LNHDA, CDR2 SQIVND (reference sequence). CDR3 length equals 15 residues. The J segment lost 2 bases and the V segment lost 3 bases, leaving 7 bases of the junction unmatched. This CDR3 reads CASSMASGGPYEQYF. In DNA form, the CDR3 reads TGTGCCAGTAGTATGGCTAGCGGCGGACCCTACGAGCAGTACTTC.